This TCR beta chain stems from a study of T cells in Graves' hyperthyroidism and ophthalmopathy. Amplified TCR beta CDR3 regions derived from RNA transcripts. With the HTBI primer set, the TCR CDR3 went through a first round of RT-PCR. TCRdb reanalysed the multiplex PCR reads using MiXCR and keeps one entry per CDR3 protein. The data contain 200,000 or so distinct CDR3 sequences, approximately 16% of them singletons. Trimming cost V 3 bases and J 3 bases, with 18 bases left between them. The CDR3 totals 16 residues. Looked up from germline, CDR1 is MDHEN and CDR2 is SYDVKM. This chain connects TRBV28 to TRBJ2-7, with a tentative D call TRBD1 (7 bases). This sequence was found in a woman aged 45 to 65 with Graves' hyperthyroidism. The sample comprised blood. The CDR3 here is CASSFPHRGGVYEQYF. The CDR3 DNA follows: TGTGCCAGCAGTTTCCCACACAGGGGAGGTGTCTACGAGCAGTACTTC.